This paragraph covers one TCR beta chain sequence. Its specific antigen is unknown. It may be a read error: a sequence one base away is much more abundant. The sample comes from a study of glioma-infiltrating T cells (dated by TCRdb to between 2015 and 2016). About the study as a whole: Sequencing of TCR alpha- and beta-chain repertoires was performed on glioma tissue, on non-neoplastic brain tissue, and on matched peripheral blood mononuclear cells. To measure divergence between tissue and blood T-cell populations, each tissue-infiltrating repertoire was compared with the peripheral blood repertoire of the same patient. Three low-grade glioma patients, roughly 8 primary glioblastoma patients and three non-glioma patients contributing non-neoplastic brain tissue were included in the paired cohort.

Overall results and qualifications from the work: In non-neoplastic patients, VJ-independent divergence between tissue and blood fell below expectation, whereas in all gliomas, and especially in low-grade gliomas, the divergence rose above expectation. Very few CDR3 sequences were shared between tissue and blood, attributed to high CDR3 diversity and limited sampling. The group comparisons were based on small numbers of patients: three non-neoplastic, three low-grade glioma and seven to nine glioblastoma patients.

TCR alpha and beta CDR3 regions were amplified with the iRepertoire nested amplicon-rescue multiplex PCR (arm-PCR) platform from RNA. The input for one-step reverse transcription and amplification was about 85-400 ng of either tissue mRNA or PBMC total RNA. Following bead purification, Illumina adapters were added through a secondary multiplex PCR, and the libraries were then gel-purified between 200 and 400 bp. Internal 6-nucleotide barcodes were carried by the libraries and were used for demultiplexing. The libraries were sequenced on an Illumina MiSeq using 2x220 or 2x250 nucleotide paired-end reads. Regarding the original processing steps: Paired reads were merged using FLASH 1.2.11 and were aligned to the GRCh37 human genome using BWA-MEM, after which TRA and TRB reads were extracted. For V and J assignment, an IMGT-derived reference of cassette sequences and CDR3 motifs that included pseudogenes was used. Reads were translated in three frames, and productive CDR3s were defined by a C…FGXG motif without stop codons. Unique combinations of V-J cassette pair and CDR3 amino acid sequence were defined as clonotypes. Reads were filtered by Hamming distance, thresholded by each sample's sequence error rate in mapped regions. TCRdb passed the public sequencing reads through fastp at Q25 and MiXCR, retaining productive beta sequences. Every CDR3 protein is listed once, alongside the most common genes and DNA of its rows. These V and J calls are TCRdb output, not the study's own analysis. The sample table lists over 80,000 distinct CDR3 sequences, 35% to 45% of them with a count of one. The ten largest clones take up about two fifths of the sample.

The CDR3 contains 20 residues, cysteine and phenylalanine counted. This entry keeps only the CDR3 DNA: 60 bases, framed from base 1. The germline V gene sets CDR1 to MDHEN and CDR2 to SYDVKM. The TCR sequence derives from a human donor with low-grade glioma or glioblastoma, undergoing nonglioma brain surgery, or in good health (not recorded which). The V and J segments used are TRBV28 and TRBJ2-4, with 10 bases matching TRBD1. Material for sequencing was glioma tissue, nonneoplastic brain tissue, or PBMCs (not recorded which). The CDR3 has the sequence CAGSFGRGQGRFWIENIQYF. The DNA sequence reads TGTGCCGGCAGTTTCGGGAGGGGACAGGGGAGGTTCTGGATAGAAAACATTCAGTACTTC.